Each of the 9 T cell receptor beta chains below was sequenced from the same sample in a study of cytotoxic CD8 clonotypes in ibrutinib-treated CLL. Assay: immunoSEQ multiplex PCR; the TCRdb copy retains only in-frame clones and omits some. The sample records around 200,000 clones, just under 80% being singletons. Sequenced material: PBMCs, taken after 12 months of ibrutinib treatment. The receptors were sampled from a human donor with chronic lymphocytic leukemia.

Regarding this clone: One end of the junction fails to match germline, which may point to a read error. The chain carries TRBV7-7 and TRBJ1-5, with 9 bases lining up with TRBD1. CDR1 SSHAT and CDR2 FNYEAQ come from the germline V gene (reference sequence). The CDR3 sequence is 18 residues long. CDR3 DNA sequence: TGTGCTAGCAGCTTCCCGGGACAGGGATTTTATAGCAATCAGCCCCAGCATTTT. Translating gives CASSFPGQGFYSNQPQHF.

The J gene is TRBJ2-5, the V gene TRBV11-3; tentatively, D is TRBD1 or TRBD2 (6 bases each). Trimming stripped 4 bases from V and 5 bases from J, with 17 bases between. The CDR3 sequence is 15 residues long. CDR1 is SGHNT, CDR2 YENEEA, per germline. The CDR3 protein is CASSSARGLEETQYF. Written as DNA, the CDR3 is TGTGCCAGCAGCTCGGCTCGGGGGCTCGAGGAGACCCAGTACTTC.

The rearrangement links TRBV7-6 to TRBJ2-5, with 12 bases fitting TRBD2. Looked up from germline, CDR1 is SGHVS and CDR2 is FNYEAQ. The V segment lost 5 bases and the J segment 5 bases; nucleotides outside the gene matches: 6. The CDR3 covers 15 residues. The CDR3 reads CASSALAGGGETQYF. DNA of the CDR3: TGTGCCAGCAGCGCCCTAGCGGGAGGGGGGGAGACCCAGTACTTC.

The V gene is TRBV15, the J gene TRBJ2-7; TRBD2 is a possible D gene (6 bases). V was shortened by 0 bases and J by 6 bases, with 18 bases between the two germline ends. Per germline, CDR1 LNHNV and CDR2 YYDKDF (reference sequence). The CDR3 extends over 16 amino acids. The CDR3 is CATSRERRGGASEQYF. CDR3 in DNA: TGTGCCACCAGCAGAGAAAGGAGAGGCGGGGCGAGCGAGCAGTACTTC.

The chain employs TRBV5-1 and TRBJ2-7; the D gene is possibly TRBD1 (6 bases). The CDR3 loop spans 14 amino acids. V was cut by 0 bases and J by 6 bases, with 13 bases left in between. Per the germline V gene, CDR1 is SGHRS and CDR2 is YFSETQ. Written as DNA, the CDR3 is TGCGCCAGCAGCTTGGGGGCAGGGGTAGGCGAGCAGTACTTC. It specifies CASSLGAGVGEQYF.

The chain links TRBV6-5 to TRBJ1-6; the D gene is possibly TRBD1 (5 bases). Trimming shortened V by 2 bases and J by 5 bases, and 10 bases separated the two germline ends. CDR1 and CDR2 from the germline V gene are MNHEY and SVGAGI. The CDR3 has 15 residues. The CDR3 DNA follows: TGTGCCAGCAGTTACGACAGCAACAATAATTCACCCCTCCACTTT. It codes for CASSYDSNNNSPLHF.

This sequence joins TRBV5-1 and TRBJ1-1, with D perhaps matching TRBD1 (6 bases). The V end was cut by 0 bases, the J end by 8 bases, with 14 bases between. This CDR3 is 14 amino acids long. The germline CDR1 and CDR2 sequences are SGHRS and YFSETQ. The CDR3: CASSLGSRGAEAFF. CDR3 bases: TGCGCCAGCAGCTTGGGTTCGAGGGGGGCCGAAGCTTTCTTT.

The chain links TRBV2 to TRBJ1-5, with a weak D call TRBD1 (6 bases). This CDR3 is 16 amino acids long. Looked up from germline, CDR1 is SNHLY and CDR2 is FYNNEI. Trimming shortened V by 5 bases and J by 8 bases, and 22 bases separated the two germline ends. The CDR3 region is CASSPRKGTYGEPQHF. The CDR3 DNA reads TGTGCCAGCAGTCCAAGGAAGGGGACATACGGCGAGCCCCAGCATTTT.

This clone was seen more than once but under ten times. This chain connects TRBV28 to TRBJ1-1; no definite D call. The germline CDR1 and CDR2 sequences are MDHEN and SYDVKM. The length of the CDR3 is 12 residues. V lost 5 bases and J 1 base, leaving 5 bases between the germline ends. The CDR3 loop is CASSVGNTEAFF. In DNA form, the CDR3 reads TGTGCCAGCAGTGTCGGGAACACTGAAGCTTTCTTT. Filled out from reference TRBV28 and TRBJ1-1, the complete variable domain reads DVKVTQSSRYLVKRTGEKVFLECVQDMDHENMFWYRQDPGLGLRLIYFSYDVKMKEKGDIPEGYSVSREKKERFSLILESASTNQTSMYLCASSVGNTEAFFGQGTRLTVV.